A single sample is the source of the 27 T cell receptor beta chains below, sequenced in a study of beta chain features in type 1 diabetes. All of the isolated RNA was reverse transcribed, so expressed TCRB transcripts were sequenced. Here immunoSEQ multiplex PCR was the method, and the copy in TCRdb shows in-frame clones only, minus some. The table records almost 350,000 clones, 8% of them present only once. Material for sequencing was central memory CD4+ T cells from blood. These receptors came from a woman between 18 and 29 years old in good health.

V and J are TRBV7-2 and TRBJ2-1; D not resolved. The V gene lost 6 bases and the J gene lost 9 bases, with 15 bases spanning the gap. Germline V lookup: CDR1 SGHTA, CDR2 FQGNSA. This CDR3 is 13 amino acids long. CDR3 nucleotide sequence: TGTGCCAGCAGTCCATATGGGAAGGGTGAGCAGTTCTTC. It yields the protein CASSPYGKGEQFF.

The chain employs TRBV5-1 and TRBJ2-3; D possibly corresponds to TRBD2 (6 bases). Trimming took off 5 bases at V and 7 bases at J, with 11 bases between the two ends. This CDR3 is 12 amino acids long. Germline V gene lookup returns CDR1 SGHRS and CDR2 YFSETQ. This CDR3 reads CASRGTVHTQYF. In DNA form, the CDR3 reads TGCGCCAGCAGGGGGACTGTCCATACGCAGTATTTT.

The chain carries TRBV7-9 and TRBJ2-3, with 7 bases lining up with TRBD1. The junction had 8 bases not matched to a gene; V was cut back by 2 bases and J by 3 bases. The CDR3 has 16 residues. The germline V gene has CDR1 SEHNR and CDR2 FQNEAQ (reference sequence). The CDR3 region has the DNA TGTGCCAGCAGCTTAACAGCTCTGACAGGGACAGATACGCAGTATTTT. Translated: CASSLTALTGTDTQYF.

Here the CDR3 DNA reads TGTGCCAGCAGTTTGGCCCTAGCAGGGACAGCCTATGGCTACACCTTC. It codes for CASSLALAGTAYGYTF. The chain carries TRBV28 and TRBJ1-2; 7 bases align to TRBD1. The V and J ends lost 3 bases and 4 bases, in that order; junction bases with no gene match: 11. The germline CDR1 and CDR2 sequences are MDHEN and SYDVKM. The CDR3 has 16 residues.

A few counts support this clone. V usage is TRBV18 and J usage is TRBJ2-7; 7 positions match TRBD1. The CDR3 consists of 15 residues. V was clipped by 3 bases and J by 1 base; unmatched bases: 6. CDR1 is KGHSH and CDR2 is LQKENI in the germline V gene. DNA for the CDR3: TGTGCCAGCTCACCCTTCACGGGACAGTCCTACGAGCAGTACTTC. As protein: CASSPFTGQSYEQYF.

This clone appeared a few times. The CDR3 DNA sequence: TGTGCCAGCAGCTTGGCCACCTACGAGCAGTACTTC. Its translation: CASSLATYEQYF. V is TRBV7-2 and J is TRBJ2-7; D uncertain. Germline CDR1 SGHTA, CDR2 FQGNSA. The V end lost 3 bases, the J end lost 2 bases, and 5 bases lay between the germline ends. The CDR3 covers 12 residues.

The chain links TRBV5-1 to TRBJ1-5, with 12 bases lining up with TRBD1. The CDR3 is 15 residues long. The ends lost 5 bases at V and 5 bases at J; junction bases unmatched: 5. The germline V gene encodes CDR1 SGHRS and CDR2 YFSETQ. CDR3 DNA: TGCGCCAGCAGTCCGGGGACAGGGGGCGATCAGCCCCAGCATTTT. Residues: CASSPGTGGDQPQHF.

This clone was counted a few times. The chain joins TRBV28 to TRBJ2-1; D not resolved. Germline lookup yields CDR1 MDHEN and CDR2 SYDVKM. There are 12 residues in the CDR3. V was pared by 2 bases and J by 7 bases, with 6 bases between. The CDR3 coding sequence is TGTGCCAGCAGTTTAATGGGGAATGAGCAGTTCTTC. Protein: CASSLMGNEQFF.

The sample holds a few counts of this clone. J is TRBJ2-1 and V is TRBV28; TRBD2 is a possible D gene (5 bases). The CDR3 has 13 residues. The V gene lost 6 bases and the J gene lost 7 bases, with 13 bases spanning the gap. Germline V gives CDR1 MDHEN, CDR2 SYDVKM. This CDR3 reads CASSQLGTNEQFF. The CDR3 coding sequence is TGTGCCAGCAGCCAACTAGGTACAAATGAGCAGTTCTTC.

This clone has just a few counts. The J gene is TRBJ2-5, the V gene TRBV7-2; no firm D call. The CDR3 contains 14 residues. CDR1 is SGHTA, CDR2 FQGNSA, per germline. Trimming removed 5 bases from V and 2 bases from J, with 12 bases in between. CDR3 nucleotide sequence: TGTGCCAGCAGCCCTAGAATGACGCAAGAGACCCAGTACTTC. This encodes CASSPRMTQETQYF.

As concerns this clone: Other DNA sequences of this sample code for an identical CDR3. This chain links TRBV4-2 with TRBJ2-7; D uncertain. There are 15 residues in the CDR3. CDR1 is LGHNA and CDR2 is YNFKEQ in the germline V gene. Trimming removed 0 bases at V and 0 bases at J, with 9 bases between. The CDR3 loop reads CASSQDYSSSYEQYF. The CDR3 region has the DNA TGTGCCAGCAGCCAAGATTACAGCAGCTCCTACGAGCAGTACTTC.

The chain joins TRBV9 to TRBJ2-5, with a possible D match to TRBD2 (5 bases). This CDR3 has 14 residues. The germline CDR1 and CDR2 sequences are SGDLS and YYNGEE. V was clipped by 4 bases and J by 4 bases, with 14 bases between them. The DNA of the CDR3 is TGTGCCAGCAGCCCAACTAGAGGGCCAGAGACCCAGTACTTC. This gives the protein CASSPTRGPETQYF.

This clone was counted a few times. This may come from a read error, since a much larger clone is one base off. The rearrangement joins TRBV7-2 to TRBJ2-5, with D perhaps matching TRBD1 or TRBD2 (6 bases each). Germline CDR1 and CDR2: SGHTA and FQGNSA. This CDR3 is 16 amino acids long. V was clipped by 1 base and J by 5 bases, with 17 bases between them. The chain's CDR3 is CASSLGGAIRRETQYF. The DNA for the CDR3 is TGTGCCAGCAGCTTAGGGGGGGCTATCAGACGGGAGACCCAGTACTTC.

V is TRBV7-9 and J is TRBJ2-3; D is unclear. The CDR3 has 13 amino acids. CDR1 is SEHNR and CDR2 is FQNEAQ in the germline V gene (reference sequence). Between the trimmed V and J ends, which lost 5 bases and 8 bases, there was a span of 14 bases. The CDR3 is CASSAEASATQYF. CDR3 nucleotide sequence: TGTGCCAGCAGCGCAGAAGCCTCGGCTACGCAGTATTTT. The entire variable domain, with the rest obtained from reference TRBV7-9 and TRBJ2-3, is as follows: DTGVSQNPRHKITKRGQNVTFRCDPISEHNRLYWYRQTLGQGPEFLTYFQNEAQLEKSRLLSDRFSAERPKGSFSTLEIQRTEQGDSAMYLCASSAEASATQYFGPGTRLTVL.

The V gene is TRBV4-3, the J gene TRBJ2-2, with 9 bases identical to TRBD1. CDR3 size: 17 residues. The trim removed 2 bases at V and 6 bases at J, leaving 10 bases unmatched. In germline, CDR1 is LGHNA, CDR2 YSLEER. CDR3 region: CASSQPLGQGGAGELFF. Here the CDR3 DNA reads TGCGCCAGCAGCCAACCCTTGGGACAGGGAGGAGCCGGGGAGCTGTTTTTT.

This clone has at least ten counts. The chain employs TRBV6-5 and TRBJ2-1; 14 positions agree with TRBD2. Germline lookup yields CDR1 MNHEY and CDR2 SVGAGI. The J segment lost 7 bases and the V segment lost 5 bases, leaving 1 base of the junction unmatched. The CDR3 sequence is 14 residues long. CDR3 DNA sequence: TGTGCCAGCAGTGGGACTAGCGGGAGTAATGAGCAGTTCTTC. It yields the protein CASSGTSGSNEQFF.

The rearrangement joins TRBV15 to TRBJ1-1; a weak D match, TRBD1 (6 bases). V gave up 0 bases and J gave up 6 bases, with 20 bases separating them. CDR1 is LNHNV, CDR2 YYDKDF, per germline (reference sequence). The CDR3 covers 17 residues. The CDR3 DNA reads TGTGCCACCAGCAGAGATCTCGGTGGGATACAGGGAGCTGAAGCTTTCTTT. Translated, it gives CATSRDLGGIQGAEAFF.

A word on this clone: Other DNA sequences within the sample encode an identical CDR3. This sequence joins TRBV6-1 and TRBJ2-7; the D call may be TRBD1 or TRBD2 (6 bases each). Germline-derived CDR1 and CDR2 are MNHNS and SASEGT. V lost 3 bases to trimming and J lost 2 bases, with 11 bases between them. This CDR3 region has 14 residues. CDR3 in amino acids: CASSDRGGTYEQYF. Here the CDR3 DNA reads TGTGCCAGCAGTGATAGAGGGGGGACCTACGAGCAGTACTTC.

This clone was counted ten times or more. The V and J genes are TRBV9 and TRBJ2-1; TRBD2 aligns across 10 bases. CDR3 length equals 19 residues. V was clipped by 0 bases and J by 0 bases; unmatched bases: 9. Germline CDR1 reads SGDLS; CDR2 reads YYNGEE. CDR3 DNA: TGTGCCAGCAGCGTAGTCGGAGCGGGAGGGCTGAGCTCCTACAATGAGCAGTTCTTC. This gives the protein CASSVVGAGGLSSYNEQFF.

The V call is TRBV7-2, the J call TRBJ2-1; D gene uncertain. Germline V gives CDR1 SGHTA, CDR2 FQGNSA. V shed 5 bases and J shed 9 bases, with 14 bases lying between them. There are 13 residues in the CDR3. This chain's CDR3 is CASSGHVYGEQFF. CDR3 DNA sequence: TGTGCCAGCAGCGGTCATGTCTACGGTGAGCAGTTCTTC.

The CDR3 sequence: CAISAGTDLMGYTF. The CDR3 bases are TGTGCCATCAGTGCGGGGACCGATCTCATGGGCTACACCTTC. The chain links TRBV10-3 to TRBJ1-2; D perhaps matches TRBD1 (5 bases). The V end lost 4 bases, the J end lost 8 bases, and 17 bases lay between the germline ends. The CDR3 has 14 amino acids. CDR1 and CDR2 (germline): ENHRY, SYGVKD.

The sample holds a few counts of this clone. This sequence joins TRBV11-1 and TRBJ2-5; either TRBD1 or TRBD2 may fit D (5 bases each). With 5 bases removed from V and 4 bases from J, the gap between germline ends came to 17 bases. This CDR3 is 15 amino acids long. Germline assignment: CDR1 SGHAT and CDR2 FQDESV (reference sequence). The CDR3 spells CASSALGRGAETQYF. CDR3 in DNA: TGTGCCAGCAGCGCCCTAGGCAGAGGGGCAGAGACCCAGTACTTC.

The genes are TRBV5-4 and TRBJ2-7; 10 bases fit TRBD1. Germline-derived CDR1 and CDR2 are SGHNT and YYREEE (reference sequence). Unmatched junction bases numbered 2, after V lost 0 bases and J lost 2 bases. The CDR3 contains 15 residues. The CDR3 here is CASSLAGTGAYEQYF. The CDR3 DNA sequence: TGTGCCAGCAGCTTGGCTGGGACAGGGGCCTACGAGCAGTACTTC.

This chain links TRBV4-3 with TRBJ2-3, with D possibly called TRBD1 or TRBD2 (6 bases each). The length of the CDR3 is 14 residues. The V end was cut by 1 base, the J end by 5 bases, with 10 bases between. The germline CDR1 and CDR2 sequences are LGHNA and YSLEER. The CDR3 DNA reads as TGCGCCAGCAGCCAAGGGGGGGCTGGAGATACGCAGTATTTT. Translating gives CASSQGGAGDTQYF.

V is TRBV19 and J is TRBJ1-5, with D perhaps TRBD1 (6 bases). Germline CDR1 is LNHDA and CDR2 is SQIVND (reference sequence). The CDR3 is 16 amino acids. Trimming pared 3 bases from V and 7 bases from J, leaving 19 bases between. The CDR3 sequence is CASSIVWGQSAQPQHF. In nucleotides, the CDR3 is TGTGCCAGTAGTATCGTTTGGGGACAATCCGCACAGCCCCAGCATTTT.

This clone was seen ten or more times. The chain links TRBV4-2 to TRBJ1-5, with 11 nucleotides matching TRBD1. The ends lost 7 bases at V and 5 bases at J; junction bases unmatched: 4. CDR3 size: 14 residues. Germline V CDR1 and CDR2: LGHNA, YNFKEQ. CDR3 sequence reads: CASTAGQGDQPQHF. In DNA, the CDR3 is TGTGCCAGCACCGCGGGACAGGGGGATCAGCCCCAGCATTTT.

This clone was counted at least ten times. Within the sample, other DNA sequences also encode this same CDR3. The chain is built from TRBV4-3 and TRBJ2-1; 7 bases match TRBD2. This CDR3 is built from 16 residues. Germline V lookup: CDR1 LGHNA, CDR2 YSLEER. J was trimmed by 0 bases and V by 0 bases; bases with no gene match: 2. CDR3 in amino acids: CASSQEGGSSYNEQFF. CDR3 DNA sequence: TGCGCCAGCAGCCAAGAGGGCGGGAGCTCCTACAATGAGCAGTTCTTC.